Below, 32 T cell receptor beta chains from the same sample are listed, as sequenced in a study of CD4 T cells in relation to SARS-CoV-2 and coronaviruses. Unexposed donor CD4+ T cells date from about 2011-2018, before the COVID-19 pandemic. Assay: immunoSEQ multiplex PCR; the TCRdb copy retains only in-frame clones and omits some. Among 60,000 or so clones listed, approximately 94% were seen once. Sample: naive CD4+ T cells from PBMCs. As for subset: naive CD4+ T cells isolated by negative enrichment. The receptors were gathered from a human donor in good health.

CDR3 in amino acids: CASSGREHPYQETQYF. The CDR3 nucleotides are TGTGCCAGCAGCGGGAGAGAACACCCGTACCAAGAGACCCAGTACTTC. The V gene is TRBV5-4, the J gene TRBJ2-5; possibly TRBD2 for D (5 bases). The V end was cut by 4 bases, the J end by 0 bases, with 16 bases between. The germline gives CDR1 SGHNT, CDR2 YYREEE (reference sequence). CDR3 length equals 16 residues. Filled out from reference TRBV5-4 and TRBJ2-5, the complete variable domain reads ETGVTQSPTHLIKTRGQQVTLRCSSQSGHNTVSWYQQALGQGPQFIFQYYREEENGRGNFPPRFSGLQFPNYSSELNVNALELDDSALYLCASSGREHPYQETQYFGPGTRLLVL.

The chain is built from TRBV10-3 and TRBJ1-1; D perhaps matches TRBD1 (5 bases). Trimming stripped 4 bases from V and 7 bases from J, with 22 bases between. This CDR3 is 16 amino acids long. Germline V lookup: CDR1 ENHRY, CDR2 SYGVKD. The CDR3, as DNA: TGTGCCATCAGTGGCGAGGCAGGGATTGGCTATAGTGAAGCTTTCTTT. It translates to CAISGEAGIGYSEAFF.

The rearrangement joins TRBV6-1 to TRBJ1-1; D is perhaps TRBD1 (5 bases). There are 13 residues in the CDR3. V dropped 3 bases and J dropped 11 bases, with 16 bases sitting between them. In germline, CDR1 is MNHNS, CDR2 SASEGT. The CDR3 protein is CASSDSLGRGAFF. In nucleotides, the CDR3 is TGTGCCAGCAGTGACAGTTTAGGGAGGGGCGCTTTCTTT.

This chain links TRBV28 with TRBJ1-3; weak D call: TRBD1 (5 bases). CDR1 is MDHEN and CDR2 is SYDVKM in the germline V gene. Trimming shortened V by 5 bases and J by 5 bases, and 19 bases separated the two germline ends. This CDR3 contains 16 residues. The CDR3 protein is CASSAQGFGVRNTIYF. DNA for the CDR3: TGTGCCAGCAGTGCGCAGGGCTTTGGCGTGCGAAACACCATATATTTT.

The chain uses TRBV28 and TRBJ2-5; D may be TRBD1 or TRBD2 (5 bases each). The CDR3 has 15 amino acids. In germline, CDR1 is MDHEN, CDR2 SYDVKM. Trimming left V 6 bases short and J 3 bases short, with 17 bases between. This CDR3 is CASSNSGGGKETQYF. The CDR3 nucleotides read TGTGCCAGCAGCAACTCCGGTGGGGGTAAAGAGACCCAGTACTTC.

This chain's CDR3 is CASSLEGAKYNEQFF. The CDR3 nucleotides read TGTGCCAGCAGCTTAGAAGGGGCTAAGTACAATGAGCAGTTCTTC. This chain links TRBV11-2 with TRBJ2-1; D may be TRBD1 (5 bases). Germline loops: CDR1 SGHAT, CDR2 FQNNGV. The germline V and J ends were trimmed by 0 bases and 4 bases, with 10 bases remaining between them. The CDR3 has 15 amino acids.

The V gene is TRBV5-1, the J gene TRBJ2-7; 8 nucleotides agree with TRBD2. J gave up 1 base and V 1 base, and 4 bases lay outside the gene matches. Germline values: CDR1 SGHRS, CDR2 YFSETQ. The CDR3 sequence is 15 residues long. As DNA, the CDR3 is TGCGCCAGCAGCTTGAATAGCGGGGTTTCCTACGAGCAGTACTTC. It encodes CASSLNSGVSYEQYF.

This clone was seen a single time. The rearrangement joins TRBV29-1 to TRBJ2-1, with 11 bases fitting TRBD2. The CDR3 consists of 13 residues. V lost 4 bases to trimming and J lost 9 bases; unmatched junction nucleotides: 5. CDR1 SQVTM and CDR2 ANQGSEA come from the germline V gene. This chain's CDR3 is CSVGQGTSGEQFF. The CDR3 nucleotides read TGCAGCGTTGGACAGGGGACTAGCGGTGAGCAGTTCTTC.

The chain links TRBV7-9 to TRBJ2-3; no firm D call. This CDR3 spans 14 amino acids. V lost 1 base and J lost 1, with 6 bases in between. The germline V gene has CDR1 SEHNR and CDR2 FQNEAQ (reference sequence). CDR3: CASSLGVGTDTQYF. The CDR3 coding sequence is TGTGCCAGCAGCTTAGGGGTAGGCACAGATACGCAGTATTTT. Variable domain in full (rest from reference TRBV7-9 and TRBJ2-3): DTGVSQNPRHKITKRGQNVTFRCDPISEHNRLYWYRQTLGQGPEFLTYFQNEAQLEKSRLLSDRFSAERPKGSFSTLEIQRTEQGDSAMYLCASSLGVGTDTQYFGPGTRLTVL.

J is TRBJ2-7 and V is TRBV10-2, with D maybe TRBD2 (5 bases). The CDR3 runs to 14 residues. V lost 2 bases and J 4 bases, leaving 12 bases between the germline ends. Germline CDR1 and CDR2: WSHSY and SAAADI. CDR3 DNA: TGCGCCAGCAGTGAGCCGGGGAATAGGTACGAGCAGTACTTC. It encodes CASSEPGNRYEQYF.

The rearrangement uses TRBV7-9 and TRBJ2-7; 10 bases fit TRBD1. In germline, CDR1 is SEHNR, CDR2 FQNEAQ (reference sequence). CDR3 length: 15 residues. Trimming at V came to 4 bases and at J to 5 bases, leaving 8 bases not matched to a gene. The DNA for the CDR3 is TGTGCCAGCAGCTCCCGACAGGGGGCGGGCGACGAGCAGTACTTC. This encodes CASSSRQGAGDEQYF.

The V and J genes are TRBV18 and TRBJ2-7, with 8 bases that match TRBD1. The CDR3 extends over 15 amino acids. V was pared by 3 bases and J by 4 bases, with 8 bases of the junction left unmatched. CDR1 is KGHSH and CDR2 is LQKENI in the germline V gene. CDR3 in DNA: TGTGCCAGCTCACCCAGCGCAGGGGGCAGGTACGAGCAGTACTTC. This encodes CASSPSAGGRYEQYF.

The chain is built from TRBV24-1 and TRBJ2-3, with D tentatively TRBD2 (5 bases). Between the trimmed V and J ends, which lost 3 bases and 2 bases, there was a span of 11 bases. Germline assignment: CDR1 KGHDR and CDR2 SFDVKD. The CDR3 extends over 15 amino acids. CDR3 residues: CATSDPGKPTDTQYF. In DNA form, the CDR3 reads TGTGCCACCAGTGATCCGGGGAAGCCCACAGATACGCAGTATTTT.

This rearrangement joins TRBV3-1 (or the pseudogene TRBV3-2) to TRBJ2-2; TRBD2 matches 13 bases. Germline V gene sequence: CDR1 LGHDT, CDR2 YNNKEL (reference sequence). The junction had 4 bases not matched to a gene; V was cut back by 0 bases and J by 6 bases. This CDR3 contains 17 residues. The CDR3 nucleotides read TGTGCCAGCAGCCAAGATTCACTAGCGGGAGGGGCCGGGGAGCTGTTTTTT. It translates to CASSQDSLAGGAGELFF.

This chain joins TRBV6-5 and TRBJ2-5, with TRBD1 matching 7 bases. The CDR3 consists of 15 residues. Germline V lookup: CDR1 MNHEY, CDR2 SVGAGI. With V trimmed by 6 bases and J by 5 bases, 12 bases remained unmatched. The CDR3 DNA follows: TGTGCCAGCAGACAGGGGTCGGGGTTTGGGGAGACCCAGTACTTC. This translates into CASRQGSGFGETQYF.

The V and J genes are TRBV6-5 and TRBJ2-3; D is possibly TRBD1 (5 bases). The CDR3 extends over 14 amino acids. V gave up 2 bases and J gave up 5 bases, with 11 bases separating them. Germline V lookup: CDR1 MNHEY, CDR2 SVGAGI. CDR3 region: CASSYGQGGDTQYF. For the CDR3, the DNA is TGTGCCAGCAGTTACGGCCAGGGTGGAGATACGCAGTATTTT.

The rearrangement joins TRBV28 to TRBJ2-7; TRBD2 matches at 9 bases. Germline V lookup: CDR1 MDHEN, CDR2 SYDVKM. The V segment lost 6 bases and the J segment 0 bases; nucleotides outside the gene matches: 6. This CDR3 has 15 residues. The CDR3, as DNA: TGTGCCAGCAGCGGTAGCGGGGGTAGCTCCTACGAGCAGTACTTC. This translates into CASSGSGGSSYEQYF.

The chain has TRBV15 and TRBJ1-5; a weak D match, TRBD1 (5 bases). Germline CDR1 and CDR2: LNHNV and YYDKDF (reference sequence). V was shortened by 1 base and J by 0 bases, with 10 bases between the two germline ends. The CDR3 is 16 residues long. Here the CDR3 reads CATSRADRSSNQPQHF. The CDR3 nucleotides are TGTGCCACCAGCAGAGCCGACAGATCTAGCAATCAGCCCCAGCATTTT.

This chain uses TRBV4-2 with TRBJ2-3; 9 bases are a match to TRBD2. This CDR3 region has 16 residues. V lost 0 bases, J lost 6 bases, and 7 bases stayed unmatched. CDR1 LGHNA and CDR2 YNFKEQ come from the germline V gene. Here the CDR3 reads CASSQDQREAWDTQYF. The CDR3 DNA follows: TGTGCCAGCAGCCAAGATCAGCGGGAGGCGTGGGATACGCAGTATTTT.

The rearrangement links TRBV6-2 or TRBV6-3 to TRBJ2-1, with D perhaps matching TRBD2 (6 bases). In germline, CDR1 is MNHEY, CDR2 SVGEGT. Trimming left V 1 base short and J 8 bases short, with 6 bases between. The CDR3 runs 12 residues. Written as DNA, the CDR3 is TGTGCCAGCAGTTACTGGGGGGATGAGCAGTTCTTC. Its translation: CASSYWGDEQFF.

The gene calls are TRBV28 and TRBJ2-1; 15 bases are a match to TRBD2. CDR1 is MDHEN and CDR2 is SYDVKM in the germline V gene. With V trimmed by 4 bases and J by 7 bases, 2 bases remained unmatched. The CDR3 is 15 residues long. As DNA, the CDR3 is TGTGCCAGCAGTTCCGGGACTAGCGGGAGGAATGAGCAGTTCTTC. Its translation: CASSSGTSGRNEQFF.

The chain recombines TRBV5-1 with TRBJ2-7; no firm D call. The V and J ends lost 2 bases and 5 bases respectively, with 8 bases between them. Germline V gene sequence: CDR1 SGHRS, CDR2 YFSETQ. The CDR3 extends over 12 amino acids. The DNA for the CDR3 is TGCGCCAGCAGCTTACCGTCAGACGAGCAGTACTTC. Translation gives CASSLPSDEQYF.

V and J are TRBV23-1 and TRBJ2-7; 11 bases are shared with TRBD2. TRBV23-1 counts as an open reading frame of uncertain function. J gave up 4 bases and V 9 bases, and 17 bases lay outside the gene matches. The CDR3 has 17 residues. CDR3 nucleotides: TGCGCCAGTCCATCTAGCGGGAGGTGGGGGTGGTTGTACGAGCAGTACTTC. This codes for CASPSSGRWGWLYEQYF.

The chain combines TRBV19 with TRBJ2-5; D not certain. Germline assignment: CDR1 LNHDA and CDR2 SQIVND (reference sequence). The ends were cut back, 3 bases at V and 2 bases at J, with 7 bases in the middle. The CDR3 has 13 amino acids. CDR3 nucleotide sequence: TGTGCCAGTAGTATCCATAGACAAGAGACCCAGTACTTC. Protein: CASSIHRQETQYF.

The chain combines TRBV19 with TRBJ1-1; possibly TRBD1 for D (5 bases). The CDR3 has 16 amino acids. Trimming pared 4 bases from V and 5 bases from J, leaving 20 bases between. Looked up from germline, CDR1 is LNHDA and CDR2 is SQIVND (reference sequence). The DNA for the CDR3 is TGTGCCAGTAGTACCTCCGGGGGTCTGGGTAGGACTGAAGCTTTCTTT. Translation: CASSTSGGLGRTEAFF.

The chain is built from TRBV19 and TRBJ2-7, with D tentatively TRBD2 (5 bases). The CDR3 covers 17 residues. The V and J ends lost 0 bases and 2 bases respectively, with 17 bases between them. The V gene's germline CDR1 is LNHDA and CDR2 SQIVND (reference sequence). The CDR3 region is CASSIDPGLATTYEQYF. CDR3 bases: TGTGCCAGTAGTATAGATCCGGGGTTAGCGACAACCTACGAGCAGTACTTC.

This clone was observed a handful of times. The chain has TRBV4-2 and TRBJ2-2; the D is unclear. The CDR3 has 15 amino acids. Trimming removed 0 bases at V and 4 bases at J, with 9 bases between. From germline, CDR1 is LGHNA and CDR2 YNFKEQ. Here the CDR3 DNA reads TGTGCCAGCAGCCAAGAAGGCGTACTCACCGGGGAGCTGTTTTTT. Translation: CASSQEGVLTGELFF.

The V and J genes are TRBV18 and TRBJ1-1; TRBD1 is a possible D gene (6 bases). The CDR3 consists of 14 residues. The V end was cut by 3 bases, the J end by 3 bases, with 11 bases between. The germline V gene has CDR1 KGHSH and CDR2 LQKENI. CDR3 sequence reads: CASSPQAGDTEAFF. As DNA, the CDR3 is TGTGCCAGCTCACCCCAGGCAGGGGACACTGAAGCTTTCTTT. The complete variable domain, with remaining parts taken from reference TRBV18 and TRBJ1-1, reads NAGVMQNPRHLVRRRGQEARLRCSPMKGHSHVYWYRQLPEEGLKFMVYLQKENIIDESGMPKERFSAEFPKEGPSILRIQQVVRGDSAAYFCASSPQAGDTEAFFGQGTRLTVV.

This chain uses TRBV18 with TRBJ1-1; D gene ambiguous. The CDR3 loop spans 15 amino acids. Trimming removed 6 bases at V and 0 bases at J, with 14 bases between. CDR1 is KGHSH, CDR2 LQKENI, per germline. CDR3 sequence (DNA): TGTGCCAGCTCCCTTAACTTAGATTTGAACACTGAAGCTTTCTTT. Translation gives CASSLNLDLNTEAFF.

In regard to this clone: The junction departs from germline at one end; a sequencing error may be responsible. The chain uses TRBV29-1 and TRBJ2-7, with a tentative D call TRBD2 (5 bases). Germline CDR1 reads SQVTM; CDR2 reads ANQGSEA. This CDR3 is 10 amino acids long. DNA of the CDR3: TGCAGCATCAATCGTGGTGTCCCGGGGTGG. Translating gives CSINRGVPGW.

This chain links TRBV15 with TRBJ2-1; D is unresolved. The CDR3 is made up of 16 amino acids. V lost 0 bases and J lost 4, with 13 bases in between. CDR1 LNHNV and CDR2 YYDKDF come from the germline V gene (reference sequence). In nucleotides, the CDR3 is TGTGCCACCAGCAGAGATCCGGCAGTTAGATACAATGAGCAGTTCTTC. It translates to CATSRDPAVRYNEQFF.

The rearrangement links TRBV30 to TRBJ1-5; 8 bases match TRBD1. Germline lookup yields CDR1 GTSNPN and CDR2 SVGIG (reference sequence). J lost 3 bases, V lost 0 bases, and 10 bases had no gene match. The CDR3 loop spans 17 amino acids. In nucleotides, the CDR3 is TGTGCCTGGAGTGTTCCGACAGGGGTGGGGAACAATCAGCCCCAGCATTTT. It encodes CAWSVPTGVGNNQPQHF.